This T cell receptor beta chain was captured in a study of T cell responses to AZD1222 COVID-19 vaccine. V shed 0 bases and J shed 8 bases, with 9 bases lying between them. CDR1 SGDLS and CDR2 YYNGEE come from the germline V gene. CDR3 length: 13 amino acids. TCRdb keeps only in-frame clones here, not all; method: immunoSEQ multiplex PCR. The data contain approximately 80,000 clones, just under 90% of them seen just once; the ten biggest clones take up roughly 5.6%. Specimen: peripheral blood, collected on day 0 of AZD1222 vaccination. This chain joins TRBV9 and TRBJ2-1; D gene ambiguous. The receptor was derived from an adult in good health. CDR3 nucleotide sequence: TGTGCCAGCAGCGTAGGCCAGATCCATGAGCAGTTCTTC. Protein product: CASSVGQIHEQFF.